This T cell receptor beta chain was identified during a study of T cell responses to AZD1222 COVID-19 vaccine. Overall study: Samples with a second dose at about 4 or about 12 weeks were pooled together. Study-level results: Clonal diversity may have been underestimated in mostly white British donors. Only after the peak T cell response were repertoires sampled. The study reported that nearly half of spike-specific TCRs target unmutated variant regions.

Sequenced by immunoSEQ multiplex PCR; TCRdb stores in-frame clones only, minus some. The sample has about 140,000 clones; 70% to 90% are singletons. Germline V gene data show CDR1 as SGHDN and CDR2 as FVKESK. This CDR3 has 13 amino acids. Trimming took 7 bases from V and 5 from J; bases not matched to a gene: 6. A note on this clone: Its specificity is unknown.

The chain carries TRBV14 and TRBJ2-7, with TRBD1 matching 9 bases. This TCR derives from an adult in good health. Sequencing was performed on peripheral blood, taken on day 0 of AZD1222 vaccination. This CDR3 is CASNEDRGHEQYF. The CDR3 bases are TGTGCCAGCAACGAGGACAGGGGCCACGAGCAGTACTTC.